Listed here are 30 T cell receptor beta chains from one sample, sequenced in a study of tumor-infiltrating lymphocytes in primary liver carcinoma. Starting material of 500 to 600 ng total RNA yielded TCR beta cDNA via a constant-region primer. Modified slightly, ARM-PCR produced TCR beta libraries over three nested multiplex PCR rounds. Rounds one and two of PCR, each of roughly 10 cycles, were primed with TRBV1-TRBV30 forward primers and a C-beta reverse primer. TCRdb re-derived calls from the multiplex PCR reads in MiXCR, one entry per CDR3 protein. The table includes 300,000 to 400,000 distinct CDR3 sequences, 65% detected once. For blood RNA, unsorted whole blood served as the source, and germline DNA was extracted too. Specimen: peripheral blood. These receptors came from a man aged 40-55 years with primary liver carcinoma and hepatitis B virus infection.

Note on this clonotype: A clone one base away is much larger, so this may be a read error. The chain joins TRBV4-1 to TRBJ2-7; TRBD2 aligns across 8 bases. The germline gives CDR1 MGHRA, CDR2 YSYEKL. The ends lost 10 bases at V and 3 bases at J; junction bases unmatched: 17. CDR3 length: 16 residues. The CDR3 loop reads CATSRVATGGGYEQYF. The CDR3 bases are TGCGCCACCAGTCGCGTCGCGACGGGGGGGGGCTACGAGCAGTACTTC.

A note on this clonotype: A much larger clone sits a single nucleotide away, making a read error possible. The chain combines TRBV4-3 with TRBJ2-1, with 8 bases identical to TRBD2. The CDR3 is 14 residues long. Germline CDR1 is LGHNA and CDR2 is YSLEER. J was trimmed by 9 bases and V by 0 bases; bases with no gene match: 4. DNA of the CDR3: TGCGCCAGCAGCCAAGAGCCCCGGGGGGGTGAGCAGTTCTTC. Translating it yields CASSQEPRGGEQFF.

The CDR3 sequence: CASSFYDRIYEQYF. The CDR3 coding sequence is TGTGCCAGCAGCTTCTACGACAGGATCTACGAGCAGTACTTC. The chain uses TRBV5-5 and TRBJ2-7; D is perhaps TRBD1 (6 bases). This CDR3 is 14 amino acids long. Germline V gene lookup returns CDR1 SGHKS and CDR2 YYEKEE (reference sequence). The V and J ends lost 2 bases and 3 bases respectively, with 12 bases between them.

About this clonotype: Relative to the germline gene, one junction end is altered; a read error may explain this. The CDR3 coding sequence is TGTGCCAGCAGTTCGGCCTCGGCTTCCTCCTATAATTCACTCCTCCACTTT. Amino acids: CASSSASASSYNSLLHF. The genes are TRBV6-2 or TRBV6-3 and TRBJ1-6; the D is unclear. This CDR3 has 17 amino acids. CDR1 and CDR2 from the germline V gene are MNHEY and SVGEGT.

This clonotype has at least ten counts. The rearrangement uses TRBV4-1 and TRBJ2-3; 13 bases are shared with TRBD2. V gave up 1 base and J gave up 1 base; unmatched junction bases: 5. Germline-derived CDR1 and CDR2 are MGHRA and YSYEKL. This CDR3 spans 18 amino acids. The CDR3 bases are TGCGCCAGCAGCCAAGGCCCCGGACTAGCGGGGGGCACAGATACGCAGTATTTT. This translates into CASSQGPGLAGGTDTQYF.

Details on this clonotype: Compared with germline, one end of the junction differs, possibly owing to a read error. CDR3 in DNA: TGTGCCAGTAGCTTAGACGGGATAGGGGGCTATGGCTACACCTTC. Amino acids: CASSLDGIGGYGYTF. This sequence joins TRBV11-2 and TRBJ1-2; tentative D call: TRBD1 (6 bases). This CDR3 is built from 15 residues. CDR1 is SGHAT, CDR2 FQNNGV, per germline.

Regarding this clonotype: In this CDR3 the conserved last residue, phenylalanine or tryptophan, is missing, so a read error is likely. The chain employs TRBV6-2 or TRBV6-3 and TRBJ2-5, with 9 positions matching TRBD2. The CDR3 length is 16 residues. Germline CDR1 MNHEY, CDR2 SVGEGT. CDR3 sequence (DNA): TGTACCAGCAGTTACTCGGGTAGCGGGAGTGGGGAGACCCAGTACCTC. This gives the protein CTSSYSGSGSGETQYL.

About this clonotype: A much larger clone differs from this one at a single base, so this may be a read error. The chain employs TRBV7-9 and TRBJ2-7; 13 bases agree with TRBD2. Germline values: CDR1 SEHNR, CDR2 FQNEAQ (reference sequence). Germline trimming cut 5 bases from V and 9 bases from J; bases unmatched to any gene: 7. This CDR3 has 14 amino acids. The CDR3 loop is CASSRTSGRGGQYF. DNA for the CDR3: TGTGCCAGCAGCCGTACTAGCGGGAGGGGGGGGCAGTACTTC.

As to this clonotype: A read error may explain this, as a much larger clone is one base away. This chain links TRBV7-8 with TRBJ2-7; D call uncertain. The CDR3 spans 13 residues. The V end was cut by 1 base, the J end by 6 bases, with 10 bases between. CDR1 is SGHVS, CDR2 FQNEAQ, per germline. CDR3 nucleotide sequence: TGTGCCAGCAGCTTAGTCTGCCCGGGCGAGCAGTACTTC. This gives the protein CASSLVCPGEQYF.

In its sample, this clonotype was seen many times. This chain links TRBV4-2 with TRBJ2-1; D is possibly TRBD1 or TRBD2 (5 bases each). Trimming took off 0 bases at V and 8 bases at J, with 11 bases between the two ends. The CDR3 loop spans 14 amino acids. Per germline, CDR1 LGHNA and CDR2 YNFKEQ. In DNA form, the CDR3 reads TGTGCCAGCAGCCAAGAGTTTGTGGGGGATGAGCAGTTCTTC. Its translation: CASSQEFVGDEQFF.

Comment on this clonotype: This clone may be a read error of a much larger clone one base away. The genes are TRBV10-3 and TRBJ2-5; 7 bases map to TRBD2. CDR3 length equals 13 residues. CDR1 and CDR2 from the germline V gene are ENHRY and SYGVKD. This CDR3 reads CAVSESTSKTQYF. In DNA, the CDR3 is TGTGCCGTCAGTGAGTCGACTAGCAAGACCCAGTACTTC.

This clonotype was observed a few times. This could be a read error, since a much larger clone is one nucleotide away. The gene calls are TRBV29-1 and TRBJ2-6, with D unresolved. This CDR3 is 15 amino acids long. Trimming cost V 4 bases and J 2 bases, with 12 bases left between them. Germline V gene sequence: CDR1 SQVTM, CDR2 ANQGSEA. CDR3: CSVVQVDAGANVLTF. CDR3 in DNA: TGCAGCGTTGTCCAAGTAGATGCTGGGGCCAACGTCCTGACTTTC.

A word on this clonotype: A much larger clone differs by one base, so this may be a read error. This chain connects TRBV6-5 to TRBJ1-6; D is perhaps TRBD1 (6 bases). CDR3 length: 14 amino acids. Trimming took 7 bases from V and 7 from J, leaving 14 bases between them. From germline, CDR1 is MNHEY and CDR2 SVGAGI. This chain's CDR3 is CASKNSGENSPLHF. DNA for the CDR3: TGTGCCAGCAAAAATTCAGGGGAAAATTCACCCCTCCACTTT.

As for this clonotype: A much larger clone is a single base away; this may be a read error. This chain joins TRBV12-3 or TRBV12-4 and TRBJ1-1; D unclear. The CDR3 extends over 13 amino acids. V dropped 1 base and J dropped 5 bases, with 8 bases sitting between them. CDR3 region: CASSLGRGTEAFF. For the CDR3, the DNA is TGTGCCAGCAGTTTAGGGCGAGGGACTGAAGCTTTCTTT.

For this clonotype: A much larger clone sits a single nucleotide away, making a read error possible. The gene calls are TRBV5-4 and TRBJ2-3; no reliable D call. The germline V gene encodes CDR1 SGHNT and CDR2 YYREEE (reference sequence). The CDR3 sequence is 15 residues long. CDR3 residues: CASSPGGGSTDTRYF. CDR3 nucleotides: TGTGCCAGCAGCCCGGGTGGCGGAAGCACAGATACGCGGTATTTT.

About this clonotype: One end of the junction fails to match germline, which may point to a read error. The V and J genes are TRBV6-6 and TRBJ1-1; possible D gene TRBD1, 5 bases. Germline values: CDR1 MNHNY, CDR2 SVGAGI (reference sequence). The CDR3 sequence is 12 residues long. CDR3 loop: CASRKGRGRAFF. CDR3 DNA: TGTGCTAGCAGGAAGGGGAGAGGGAGGGCTTTCTTT.

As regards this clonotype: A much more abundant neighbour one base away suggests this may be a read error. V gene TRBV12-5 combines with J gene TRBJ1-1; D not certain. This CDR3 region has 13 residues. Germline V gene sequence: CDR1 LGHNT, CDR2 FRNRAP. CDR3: CASGESMNTDAFF. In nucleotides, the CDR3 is TGTGCTAGTGGAGAGAGCATGAACACTGACGCTTTCTTT.

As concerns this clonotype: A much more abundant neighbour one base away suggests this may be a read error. The CDR3 sequence: CANSPFGRAVEQFF. The CDR3 nucleotides read TGTGCCAACAGTCCCTTCGGGAGGGCGGTTGAGCAGTTCTTC. This rearrangement joins TRBV6-5 to TRBJ2-1; 8 bases map to TRBD2. The CDR3 runs to 14 residues. Per the germline V gene, CDR1 is MNHEY and CDR2 is SVGAGI.

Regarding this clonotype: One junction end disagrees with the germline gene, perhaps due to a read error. The CDR3 bases are TGTGCCAGCAGCCAAGGGACTAGCGGGGGTAACAACAATGAGGAGTTCTTC. It specifies CASSQGTSGGNNNEEFF. The chain has TRBV4-2 and TRBJ2-1; 13 bases are a match to TRBD2. The CDR3 sequence is 17 residues long. Germline CDR1 is LGHNA and CDR2 is YNFKEQ.

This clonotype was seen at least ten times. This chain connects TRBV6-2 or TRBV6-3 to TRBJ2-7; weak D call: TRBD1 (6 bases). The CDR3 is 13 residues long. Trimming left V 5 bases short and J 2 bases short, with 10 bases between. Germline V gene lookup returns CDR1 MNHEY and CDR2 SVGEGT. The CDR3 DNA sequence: TGTGCCAGCAGTCGACAGGCCACCTACGAGCAGTACTTC. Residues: CASSRQATYEQYF.

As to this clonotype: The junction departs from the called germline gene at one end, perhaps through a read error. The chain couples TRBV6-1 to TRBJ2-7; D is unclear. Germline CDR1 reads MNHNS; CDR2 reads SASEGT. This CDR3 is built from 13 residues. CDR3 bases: TGTGCCGGCAGTGAGGCAAGGCTCGGTGAGCAGTACTTC. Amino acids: CAGSEARLGEQYF.

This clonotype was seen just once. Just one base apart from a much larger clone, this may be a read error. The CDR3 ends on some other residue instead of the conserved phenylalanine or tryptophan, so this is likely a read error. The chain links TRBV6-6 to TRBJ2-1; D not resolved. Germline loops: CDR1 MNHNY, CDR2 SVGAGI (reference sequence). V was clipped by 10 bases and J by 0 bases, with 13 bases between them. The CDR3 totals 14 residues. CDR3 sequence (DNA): TGTGCCACCCTACCTAGAGACTCCTACAATGAGCAGTTCCTC. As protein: CATLPRDSYNEQFL.

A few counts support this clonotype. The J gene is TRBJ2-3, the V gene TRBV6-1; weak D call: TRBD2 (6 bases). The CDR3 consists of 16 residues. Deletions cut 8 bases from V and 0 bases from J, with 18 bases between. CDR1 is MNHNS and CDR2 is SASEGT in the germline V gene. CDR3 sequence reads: CASRGGGSGSTDTQYF. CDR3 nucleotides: TGTGCCAGCCGTGGAGGTGGTAGCGGAAGCACAGATACGCAGTATTTT.

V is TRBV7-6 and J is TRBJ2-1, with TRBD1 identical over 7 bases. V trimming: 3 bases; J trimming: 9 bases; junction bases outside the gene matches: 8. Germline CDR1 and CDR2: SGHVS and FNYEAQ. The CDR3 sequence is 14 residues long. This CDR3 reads CASSFQIQGTEQFF. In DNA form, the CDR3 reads TGTGCCAGCAGCTTCCAAATACAGGGGACTGAGCAGTTCTTC.

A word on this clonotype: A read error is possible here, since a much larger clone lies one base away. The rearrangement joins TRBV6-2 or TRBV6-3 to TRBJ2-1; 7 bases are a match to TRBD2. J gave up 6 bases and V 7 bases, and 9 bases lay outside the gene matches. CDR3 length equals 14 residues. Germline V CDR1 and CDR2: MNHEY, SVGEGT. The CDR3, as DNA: TGTGCCAGCATAGAGGGAGGGTCTCTCAATGAGCAGTTCTTC. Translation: CASIEGGSLNEQFF.

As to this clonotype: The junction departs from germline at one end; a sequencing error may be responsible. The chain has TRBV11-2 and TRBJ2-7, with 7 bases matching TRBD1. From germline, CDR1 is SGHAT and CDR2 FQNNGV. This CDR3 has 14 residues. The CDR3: CARSLGQAAYVQYF. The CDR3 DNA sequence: TGTGCCAGAAGTTTAGGACAGGCGGCCTACGTGCAGTACTTC. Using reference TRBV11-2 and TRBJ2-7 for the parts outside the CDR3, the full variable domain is EAGVAQSPRYKIIEKRQSVAFWCNPISGHATLYWYQQILGQGPKLLIQFQNNGVVDDSQLPKDRFSAERLKGVDSTLKIQPAKLEDSAVYLCARSLGQAAYVQYFGPGTRLTVT.

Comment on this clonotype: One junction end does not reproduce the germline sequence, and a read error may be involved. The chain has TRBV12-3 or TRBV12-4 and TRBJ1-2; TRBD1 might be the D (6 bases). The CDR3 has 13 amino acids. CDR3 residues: CDSSPQWGRGYIF. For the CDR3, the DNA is TGTGACAGCAGTCCCCAATGGGGGCGGGGCTACATCTTC.

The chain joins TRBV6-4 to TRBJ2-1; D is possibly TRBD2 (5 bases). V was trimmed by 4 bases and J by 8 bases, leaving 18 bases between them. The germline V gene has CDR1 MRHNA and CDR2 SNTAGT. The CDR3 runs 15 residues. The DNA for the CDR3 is TGTGCCAGCAGTGCCGCTAGCAGGAGTTTCGATGAGCAGTTCTTC. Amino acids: CASSAASRSFDEQFF.

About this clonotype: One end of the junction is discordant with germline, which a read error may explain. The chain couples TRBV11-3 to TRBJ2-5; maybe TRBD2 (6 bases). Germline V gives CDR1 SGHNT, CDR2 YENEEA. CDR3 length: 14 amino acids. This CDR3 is CASCFGTQGETKYF. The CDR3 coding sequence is TGTGCCAGCTGCTTCGGGACTCAGGGAGAGACCAAATACTTC.

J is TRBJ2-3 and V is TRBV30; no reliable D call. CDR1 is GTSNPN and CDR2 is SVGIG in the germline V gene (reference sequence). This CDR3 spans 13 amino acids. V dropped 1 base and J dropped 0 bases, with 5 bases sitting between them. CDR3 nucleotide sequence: TGTGCCTGGAGTGGGGGAAGCACAGATACGCAGTATTTT. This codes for CAWSGGSTDTQYF.